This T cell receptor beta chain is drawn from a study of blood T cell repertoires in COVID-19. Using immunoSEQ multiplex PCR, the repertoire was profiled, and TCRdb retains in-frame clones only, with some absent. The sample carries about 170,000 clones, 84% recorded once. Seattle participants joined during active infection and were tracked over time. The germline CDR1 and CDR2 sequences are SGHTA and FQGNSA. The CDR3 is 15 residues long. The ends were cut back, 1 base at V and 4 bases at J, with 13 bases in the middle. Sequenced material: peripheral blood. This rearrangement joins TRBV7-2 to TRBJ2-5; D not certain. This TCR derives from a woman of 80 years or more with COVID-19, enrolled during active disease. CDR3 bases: TGTGCCAGCAGCTTAGGGTCTGCGGTCGGAGAGACCCAGTACTTC. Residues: CASSLGSAVGETQYF.